A selection of T cell receptor beta chains follows, all from one sample in a study of cytomegalovirus exposure and HLA in healthy donors. The repertoire was sequenced with immunoSEQ multiplex PCR; TCRdb's copy has only in-frame clones and lacks some. The sample holds some 170,000 clones, roughly 89% seen once. The sample was PBMCs. Receptor source: a young woman in good health and CMV-seronegative. Each CDR3 is given with its conserved first and last residue. Fields, in order: D gene, V gene, J gene, CDR3 length, clone size, CDR3 protein, CDR3 DNA. A D gene is named only where the DNA matches it firmly. Clone size appears in some rows only: once, few, many, or a class for an expanded clone.

d_gene: -; v_gene: TRBV6-5; j_gene: TRBJ2-2; len: 15; abundance: -; CDR3aa: CASSWAGLNTGELFF; CDR3nt: TGTGCCAGCAGTTGGGCGGGGTTAAACACCGGGGAGCTGTTTTTT
d_gene: TRBD2; v_gene: TRBV7-9; j_gene: TRBJ2-5; len: 19; abundance: -; CDR3aa: CASSFTPGLAETLQETQYF; CDR3nt: TGTGCCAGCAGCTTTACTCCGGGACTAGCGGAGACCCTACAAGAGACCCAGTACTTC
d_gene: -; v_gene: TRBV6-5; j_gene: TRBJ2-7; len: 14; abundance: once; CDR3aa: CASSRTGTQYEQYF; CDR3nt: TGTGCCAGCAGCAGAACAGGGACCCAATACGAGCAGTACTTC
d_gene: -; v_gene: TRBV6-5; j_gene: TRBJ1-1; len: 14; abundance: -; CDR3aa: CASSRTGRVTEAFF; CDR3nt: TGTGCCAGCAGCCGTACAGGGAGGGTCACTGAAGCTTTCTTT
d_gene: TRBD2; v_gene: TRBV5-6; j_gene: TRBJ2-7; len: 12; abundance: -; CDR3aa: CATQGLDHEQYF; CDR3nt: TGTGCCACTCAGGGACTAGACCACGAGCAGTACTTC
d_gene: TRBD2; v_gene: TRBV4-1; j_gene: TRBJ2-1; len: 18; abundance: medium-sized; CDR3aa: CASSQLPGLAGGHNEQFF; CDR3nt: TGCGCCAGCAGCCAGCTTCCCGGACTAGCGGGGGGCCACAATGAGCAGTTCTTC
d_gene: -; v_gene: TRBV27; j_gene: TRBJ2-3; len: 13; abundance: once; CDR3aa: CASSFGSTDTQYF; CDR3nt: TGTGCCAGCAGTTTCGGTAGCACAGATACGCAGTATTTT
d_gene: TRBD1; v_gene: TRBV5-6; j_gene: TRBJ2-7; len: 14; abundance: -; CDR3aa: CASSRSRGFYEQYF; CDR3nt: TGTGCCAGCAGCCGGAGCAGGGGGTTCTACGAGCAGTACTTC
d_gene: -; v_gene: TRBV27; j_gene: TRBJ1-6; len: 16; abundance: few; CDR3aa: CASSFLRGGYNSPLHF; CDR3nt: TGTGCCAGCAGTTTCTTACGAGGAGGGTATAATTCACCCCTCCACTTT
d_gene: TRBD1; v_gene: TRBV4-2; j_gene: TRBJ1-2; len: 15; abundance: -; CDR3aa: CASSRDSTGSYGYTF; CDR3nt: TGTGCCAGCAGCCGAGACTCGACAGGGAGCTATGGCTACACCTTC
d_gene: -; v_gene: TRBV14; j_gene: TRBJ2-1; len: 11; abundance: -; CDR3aa: CASGHGFGQFF; CDR3nt: TGTGCCAGCGGACATGGATTCGGGCAGTTCTTC
d_gene: TRBD1; v_gene: TRBV30; j_gene: TRBJ1-5; len: 13; abundance: -; CDR3aa: CAWSGQGRQPQHF; CDR3nt: TGTGCCTGGAGCGGACAGGGGAGGCAGCCCCAGCATTTT
d_gene: TRBD1; v_gene: TRBV29-1; j_gene: TRBJ1-1; len: 15; abundance: -; CDR3aa: CSVPEDRAGDAEAFF; CDR3nt: TGCAGCGTCCCAGAGGACAGGGCCGGGGATGCTGAAGCTTTCTTT
d_gene: -; v_gene: TRBV4-3; j_gene: TRBJ2-2; len: 14; abundance: -; CDR3aa: CASSQPGTGGELFF; CDR3nt: TGCGCCAGCAGCCAACCAGGGACTGGCGGGGAGCTGTTTTTT
d_gene: -; v_gene: TRBV6-5; j_gene: TRBJ2-7; len: 14; abundance: once; CDR3aa: CASRRAGGPSEQYF; CDR3nt: TGTGCCAGCAGACGGGCAGGGGGGCCGTCCGAGCAGTACTTC
d_gene: -; v_gene: TRBV25-1; j_gene: TRBJ2-1; len: 17; abundance: once; CDR3aa: CASSERIEEVSYNEQFF; CDR3nt: TGTGCCAGCAGTGAGCGGATTGAAGAGGTTTCCTACAATGAGCAGTTCTTC
d_gene: TRBD2; v_gene: TRBV10-3; j_gene: TRBJ2-3; len: 15; abundance: -; CDR3aa: CAISLLAEGVDTQYF; CDR3nt: TGTGCCATCAGTCTCCTAGCGGAAGGCGTGGATACGCAGTATTTT
d_gene: TRBD1; v_gene: TRBV19; j_gene: TRBJ1-6; len: 15; abundance: few; CDR3aa: CASSGRGQGVSPLHF; CDR3nt: TGTGCCAGTAGTGGACGGGGACAGGGTGTCTCACCCCTCCACTTT
d_gene: -; v_gene: TRBV5-1; j_gene: TRBJ2-7; len: 15; abundance: -; CDR3aa: CASSSRDNAFYEQYF; CDR3nt: TGCGCCAGCAGCTCCCGGGACAATGCCTTCTACGAGCAGTACTTC
d_gene: -; v_gene: TRBV19; j_gene: TRBJ1-5; len: 14; abundance: -; CDR3aa: CASSIHGLDQPQHF; CDR3nt: TGTGCCAGTAGTATACATGGCTTGGATCAGCCCCAGCATTTT
d_gene: TRBD2; v_gene: TRBV2; j_gene: TRBJ2-1; len: 14; abundance: once; CDR3aa: CASSARGGDNEQFF; CDR3nt: TGTGCCAGCAGTGCTCGCGGGGGGGACAATGAGCAGTTCTTC
d_gene: TRBD1; v_gene: TRBV10-2; j_gene: TRBJ2-1; len: 15; abundance: -; CDR3aa: CASSADRDSYNEQFF; CDR3nt: TGCGCCAGCAGTGCTGACAGGGACTCCTACAATGAGCAGTTCTTC
d_gene: TRBD1; v_gene: TRBV7-2; j_gene: TRBJ2-1; len: 15; abundance: -; CDR3aa: CASSTSGTVNNEQFF; CDR3nt: TGTGCCAGCAGCACATCCGGGACAGTAAACAATGAGCAGTTCTTC
d_gene: -; v_gene: TRBV19; j_gene: TRBJ1-5; len: 15; abundance: -; CDR3aa: CASSIAGSWSQPQHF; CDR3nt: TGTGCCAGTAGTATAGCGGGGAGTTGGTCGCAGCCCCAGCATTTT
d_gene: TRBD1; v_gene: TRBV4-1; j_gene: TRBJ1-5; len: 18; abundance: -; CDR3aa: CASSQGPDPGQGHQPQHF; CDR3nt: TGCGCCAGCAGCCAGGGACCCGACCCGGGACAGGGGCATCAGCCCCAGCATTTT
d_gene: TRBD1; v_gene: TRBV7-9; j_gene: TRBJ2-1; len: 15; abundance: -; CDR3aa: CASSTGQGFYNEQFF; CDR3nt: TGTGCCAGCAGCACGGGACAGGGCTTCTACAATGAGCAGTTCTTC
d_gene: -; v_gene: TRBV27; j_gene: TRBJ1-5; len: 15; abundance: -; CDR3aa: CASSLFAGSNQPQHF; CDR3nt: TGTGCCAGCAGTTTATTTGCGGGGAGCAATCAGCCCCAGCATTTT
d_gene: -; v_gene: TRBV11-3; j_gene: TRBJ2-5; len: 13; abundance: -; CDR3aa: CASSAGVRETQYF; CDR3nt: TGTGCCAGCAGCGCAGGGGTTCGAGAGACCCAGTACTTC
d_gene: -; v_gene: TRBV13; j_gene: TRBJ1-5; len: 17; abundance: -; CDR3aa: CASSLRSRVIGNQPQHF; CDR3nt: TGTGCCAGCAGCTTAAGGAGCAGGGTAATAGGCAATCAGCCCCAGCATTTT
d_gene: -; v_gene: TRBV27; j_gene: TRBJ1-5; len: 14; abundance: once; CDR3aa: CASSLRGSNQPQHF; CDR3nt: TGTGCCAGCAGTCTCAGGGGTAGCAATCAGCCCCAGCATTTT
d_gene: TRBD1; v_gene: TRBV7-2; j_gene: TRBJ1-1; len: 15; abundance: -; CDR3aa: CASSTRTGGNTEAFF; CDR3nt: TGTGCCAGCAGCACGAGGACAGGGGGGAACACTGAAGCTTTCTTT
d_gene: -; v_gene: TRBV28; j_gene: TRBJ1-1; len: 13; abundance: once; CDR3aa: CASTLDRNTEAFF; CDR3nt: TGTGCCAGCACCCTGGACAGAAACACTGAAGCTTTCTTT
d_gene: TRBD1; v_gene: TRBV5-6; j_gene: TRBJ2-1; len: 16; abundance: -; CDR3aa: CATSPRQGTAYNEQFF; CDR3nt: TGTGCCACATCTCCCCGACAGGGCACGGCCTACAATGAGCAGTTCTTC
d_gene: TRBD1; v_gene: TRBV4-1; j_gene: TRBJ2-7; len: 16; abundance: -; CDR3aa: CASSQETGTGSYEQYF; CDR3nt: TGCGCCAGCAGCCAAGAGACCGGGACAGGCTCCTACGAGCAGTACTTC
d_gene: -; v_gene: TRBV18; j_gene: TRBJ1-1; len: 12; abundance: -; CDR3aa: CASSPRATEAFF; CDR3nt: TGTGCCAGCTCACCCAGGGCCACTGAAGCTTTCTTT
d_gene: -; v_gene: TRBV30; j_gene: TRBJ1-4; len: 14; abundance: -; CDR3aa: CAWSVLGRGEKLFF; CDR3nt: TGTGCCTGGAGTGTACTCGGGAGAGGCGAAAAACTGTTTTTT
d_gene: -; v_gene: TRBV27; j_gene: TRBJ2-1; len: 14; abundance: -; CDR3aa: CASTLTDTGNEQFF; CDR3nt: TGTGCCAGCACCTTGACAGATACAGGGAATGAGCAGTTCTTC
d_gene: -; v_gene: TRBV9; j_gene: TRBJ1-6; len: 11; abundance: few; CDR3aa: CASSPNSPLHF; CDR3nt: TGTGCCAGCAGCCCGAATTCACCCCTCCACTTT
d_gene: -; v_gene: TRBV4-3; j_gene: TRBJ1-3; len: 13; abundance: -; CDR3aa: CASSQVRGNTIYF; CDR3nt: TGCGCCAGCAGCCAAGTGAGGGGAAACACCATATATTTT